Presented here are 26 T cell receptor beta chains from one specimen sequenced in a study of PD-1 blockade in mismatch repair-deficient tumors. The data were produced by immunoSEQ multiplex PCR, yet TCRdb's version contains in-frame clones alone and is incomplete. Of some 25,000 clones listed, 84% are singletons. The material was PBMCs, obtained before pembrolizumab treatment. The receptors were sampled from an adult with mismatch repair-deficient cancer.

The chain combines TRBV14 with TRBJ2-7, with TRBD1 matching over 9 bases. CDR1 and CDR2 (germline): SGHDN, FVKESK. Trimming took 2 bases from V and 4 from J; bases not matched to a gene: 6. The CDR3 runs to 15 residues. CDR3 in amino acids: CASSQPGQGGYEQYF. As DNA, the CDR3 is TGTGCCAGCAGCCAACCGGGACAGGGAGGTTACGAGCAGTACTTC. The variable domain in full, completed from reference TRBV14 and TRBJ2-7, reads EAGVTQFPSHSVIEKGQTVTLRCDPISGHDNLYWYRRVMGKEIKFLLHFVKESKQDESGMPNNRFLAERTGGTYSTLKVQPAELEDSGVYFCASSQPGQGGYEQYFGPGTRLTVT.

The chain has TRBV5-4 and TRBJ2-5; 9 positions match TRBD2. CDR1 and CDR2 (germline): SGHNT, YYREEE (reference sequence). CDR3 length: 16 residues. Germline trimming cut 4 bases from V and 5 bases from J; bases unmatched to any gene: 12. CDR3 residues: CASSPRVGTSLETQYF. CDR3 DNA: TGTGCCAGCAGCCCCAGGGTGGGGACTAGCTTGGAGACCCAGTACTTC.

CDR3 nucleotide sequence: TGTGCCAGCAGCATGGGACAGGGGGAGGTCTACGAGCAGTACTTC. This codes for CASSMGQGEVYEQYF. The rearrangement joins TRBV11-3 to TRBJ2-7, with 11 nucleotides matching TRBD1. The V and J ends lost 5 bases and 3 bases, in that order; junction bases with no gene match: 6. CDR1 SGHNT and CDR2 YENEEA come from the germline V gene. The CDR3 totals 15 residues.

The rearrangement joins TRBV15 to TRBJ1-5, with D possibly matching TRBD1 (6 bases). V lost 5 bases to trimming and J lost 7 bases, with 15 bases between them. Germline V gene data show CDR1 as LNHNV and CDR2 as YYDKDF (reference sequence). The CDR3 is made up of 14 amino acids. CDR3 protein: CATSAQGSGQPQHF. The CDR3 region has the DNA TGTGCCACCAGCGCACAGGGTTCAGGGCAGCCCCAGCATTTT.

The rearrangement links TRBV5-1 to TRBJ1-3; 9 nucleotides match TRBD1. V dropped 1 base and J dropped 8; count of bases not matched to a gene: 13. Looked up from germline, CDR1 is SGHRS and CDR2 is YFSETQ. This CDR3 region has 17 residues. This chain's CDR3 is CASSLRSQDRGIDTIYF. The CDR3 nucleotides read TGCGCCAGCAGCTTGCGCTCACAGGACAGGGGAATCGACACCATATATTTT.

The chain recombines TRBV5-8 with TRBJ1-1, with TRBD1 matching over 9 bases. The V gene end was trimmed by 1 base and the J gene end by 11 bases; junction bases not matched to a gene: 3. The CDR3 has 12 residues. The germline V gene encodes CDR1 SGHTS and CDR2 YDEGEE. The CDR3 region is CASSLWDREAFF. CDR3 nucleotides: TGTGCCAGCAGCTTGTGGGACAGGGAGGCTTTCTTT.

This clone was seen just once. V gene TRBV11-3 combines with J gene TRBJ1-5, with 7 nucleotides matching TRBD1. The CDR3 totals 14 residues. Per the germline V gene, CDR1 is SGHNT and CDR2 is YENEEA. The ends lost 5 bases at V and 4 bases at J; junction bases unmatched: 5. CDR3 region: CASSPQGGNQPQHF. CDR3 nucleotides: TGTGCCAGCAGCCCCCAGGGGGGAAATCAGCCCCAGCATTTT.

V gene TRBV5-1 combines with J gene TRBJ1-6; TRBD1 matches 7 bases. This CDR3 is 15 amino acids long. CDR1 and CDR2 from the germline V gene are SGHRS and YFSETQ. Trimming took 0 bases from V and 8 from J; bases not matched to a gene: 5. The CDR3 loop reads CASSLAGTVYSPLHF. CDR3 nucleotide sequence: TGCGCCAGCAGCTTGGCCGGGACAGTTTATTCACCCCTCCACTTT.

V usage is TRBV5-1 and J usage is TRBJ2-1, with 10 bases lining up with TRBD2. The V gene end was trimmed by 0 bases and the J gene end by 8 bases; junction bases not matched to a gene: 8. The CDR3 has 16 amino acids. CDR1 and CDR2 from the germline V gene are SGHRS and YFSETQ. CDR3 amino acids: CASSLASSGSSHEQFF. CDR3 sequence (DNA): TGCGCCAGCAGCTTGGCGTCTAGCGGGAGTAGCCATGAGCAGTTCTTC.

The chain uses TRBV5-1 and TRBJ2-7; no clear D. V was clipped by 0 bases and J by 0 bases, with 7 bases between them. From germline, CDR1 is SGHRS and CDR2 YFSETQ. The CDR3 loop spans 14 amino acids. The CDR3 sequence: CASSLELVSYEQYF. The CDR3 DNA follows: TGCGCCAGCAGCTTGGAGCTTGTCTCCTACGAGCAGTACTTC.

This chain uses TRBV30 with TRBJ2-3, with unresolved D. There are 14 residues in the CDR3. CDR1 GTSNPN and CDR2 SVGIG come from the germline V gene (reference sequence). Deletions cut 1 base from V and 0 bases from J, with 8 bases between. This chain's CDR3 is CAWSGSVSTDTQYF. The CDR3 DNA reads TGTGCCTGGAGTGGGAGCGTTAGCACAGATACGCAGTATTTT.

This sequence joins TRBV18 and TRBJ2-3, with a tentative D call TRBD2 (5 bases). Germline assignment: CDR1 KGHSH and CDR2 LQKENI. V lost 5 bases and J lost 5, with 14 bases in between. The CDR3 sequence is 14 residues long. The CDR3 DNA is TGTGCCAGCTCAGAGGCGAACGGGGAAGATACGCAGTATTTT. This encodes CASSEANGEDTQYF. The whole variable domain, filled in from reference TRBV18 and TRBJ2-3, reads NAGVMQNPRHLVRRRGQEARLRCSPMKGHSHVYWYRQLPEEGLKFMVYLQKENIIDESGMPKERFSAEFPKEGPSILRIQQVVRGDSAAYFCASSEANGEDTQYFGPGTRLTVL.

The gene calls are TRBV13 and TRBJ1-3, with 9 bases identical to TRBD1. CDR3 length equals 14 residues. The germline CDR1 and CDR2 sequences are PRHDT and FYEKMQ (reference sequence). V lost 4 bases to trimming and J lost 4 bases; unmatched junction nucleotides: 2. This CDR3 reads CASSWTGDGNTIYF. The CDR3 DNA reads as TGTGCCAGCAGCTGGACAGGGGACGGAAACACCATATATTTT. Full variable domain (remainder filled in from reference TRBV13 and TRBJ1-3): AAGVIQSPRHLIKEKRETATLKCYPIPRHDTVYWYQQGPGQDPQFLISFYEKMQSDKGSIPDRFSAQQFSDYHSELNMSSLELGDSALYFCASSWTGDGNTIYFGEGSWLTVV.

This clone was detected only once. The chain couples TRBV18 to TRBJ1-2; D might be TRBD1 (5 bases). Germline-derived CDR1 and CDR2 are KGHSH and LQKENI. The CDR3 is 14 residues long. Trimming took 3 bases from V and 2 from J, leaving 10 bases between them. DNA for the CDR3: TGTGCCAGCTCACCTGGGGCCAGAAACTATGGCTACACCTTC. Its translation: CASSPGARNYGYTF.

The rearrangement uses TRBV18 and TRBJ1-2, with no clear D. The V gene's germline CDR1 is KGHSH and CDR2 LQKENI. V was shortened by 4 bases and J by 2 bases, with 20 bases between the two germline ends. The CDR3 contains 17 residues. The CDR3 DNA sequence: TGTGCCAGCTCACGAAGATCCGCACGGGGTTTAAACTATGGCTACACCTTC. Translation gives CASSRRSARGLNYGYTF.

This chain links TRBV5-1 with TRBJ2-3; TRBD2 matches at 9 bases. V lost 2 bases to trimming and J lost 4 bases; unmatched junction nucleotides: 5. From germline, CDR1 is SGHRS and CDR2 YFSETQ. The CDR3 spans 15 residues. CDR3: CASSFSGSLADTQYF. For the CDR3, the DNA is TGCGCCAGCAGCTTTAGCGGGAGCCTGGCAGATACGCAGTATTTT.

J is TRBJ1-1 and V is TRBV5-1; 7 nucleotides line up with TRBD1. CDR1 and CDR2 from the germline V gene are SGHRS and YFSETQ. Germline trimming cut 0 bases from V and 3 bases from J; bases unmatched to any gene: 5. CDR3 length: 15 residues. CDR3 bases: TGCGCCAGCAGCTTGGAAGGGGGCTGGGACACTGAAGCTTTCTTT. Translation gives CASSLEGGWDTEAFF.

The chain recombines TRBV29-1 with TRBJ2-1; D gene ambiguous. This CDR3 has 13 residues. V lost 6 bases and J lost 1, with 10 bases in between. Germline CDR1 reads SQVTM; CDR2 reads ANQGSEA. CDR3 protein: CSVESESYNEQFF. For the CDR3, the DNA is TGCAGCGTGGAAAGCGAATCCTACAATGAGCAGTTCTTC.

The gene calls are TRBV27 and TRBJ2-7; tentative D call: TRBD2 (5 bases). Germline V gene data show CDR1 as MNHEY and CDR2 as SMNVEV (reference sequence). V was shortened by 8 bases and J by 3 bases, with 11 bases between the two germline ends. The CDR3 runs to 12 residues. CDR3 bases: TGTGCCAGCGGTCAGGACTTCTACGAGCAGTACTTC. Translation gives CASGQDFYEQYF.

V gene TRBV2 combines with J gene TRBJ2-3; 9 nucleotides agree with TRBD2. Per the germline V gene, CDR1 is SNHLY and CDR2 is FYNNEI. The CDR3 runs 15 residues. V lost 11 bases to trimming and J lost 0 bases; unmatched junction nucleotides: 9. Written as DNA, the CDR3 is TGTGCCGTATTCCCCAGCGGGAGGAGCACAGATACGCAGTATTTT. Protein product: CAVFPSGRSTDTQYF.

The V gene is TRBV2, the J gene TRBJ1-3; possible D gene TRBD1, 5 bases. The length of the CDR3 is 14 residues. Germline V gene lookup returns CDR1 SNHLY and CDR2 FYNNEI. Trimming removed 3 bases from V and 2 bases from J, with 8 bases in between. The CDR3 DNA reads TGTGCCAGCAGTGAGTCGGGGGCTGGAAACACCATATATTTT. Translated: CASSESGAGNTIYF.

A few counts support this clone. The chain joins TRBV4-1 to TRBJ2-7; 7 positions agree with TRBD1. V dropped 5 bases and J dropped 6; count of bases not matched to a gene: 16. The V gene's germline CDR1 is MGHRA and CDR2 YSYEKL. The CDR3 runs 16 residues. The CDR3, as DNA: TGCGCCAGCAGCTCCAGCCGTCGACAGGGTTTTTCCGAGCAGTACTTC. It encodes CASSSSRRQGFSEQYF.

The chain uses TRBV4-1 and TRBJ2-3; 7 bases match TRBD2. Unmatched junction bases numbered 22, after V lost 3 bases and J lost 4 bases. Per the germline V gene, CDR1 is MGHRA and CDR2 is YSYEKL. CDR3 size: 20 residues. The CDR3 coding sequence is TGCGCCAGCAGCCACGCCCCGGCAGGGTCGTGGCGGGGGTCCCCAGATACGCAGTATTTT. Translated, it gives CASSHAPAGSWRGSPDTQYF.

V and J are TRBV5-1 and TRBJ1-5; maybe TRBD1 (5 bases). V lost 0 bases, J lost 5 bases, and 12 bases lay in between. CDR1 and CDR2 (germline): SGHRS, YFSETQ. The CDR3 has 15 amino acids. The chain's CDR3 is CASSLAGDGYQPQHF. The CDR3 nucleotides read TGCGCCAGCAGCTTGGCGGGGGACGGATATCAGCCCCAGCATTTT.

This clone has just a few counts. The CDR3 loop is CASSRGQANEQYF. In nucleotides, the CDR3 is TGCGCCAGCAGCCGGGGACAGGCCAACGAGCAGTACTTC. The chain uses TRBV5-1 and TRBJ2-7; TRBD1 matches at 8 bases. Germline V lookup: CDR1 SGHRS, CDR2 YFSETQ. The length of the CDR3 is 13 residues. With V trimmed by 4 bases and J by 5 bases, 5 bases remained unmatched.

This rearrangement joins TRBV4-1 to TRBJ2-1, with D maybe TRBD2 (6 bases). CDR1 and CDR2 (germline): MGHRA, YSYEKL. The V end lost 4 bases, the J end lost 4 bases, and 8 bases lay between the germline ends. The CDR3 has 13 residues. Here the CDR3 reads CASSLGSYNEQFF. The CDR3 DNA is TGCGCCAGCAGCCTCGGGAGTTACAATGAGCAGTTCTTC.